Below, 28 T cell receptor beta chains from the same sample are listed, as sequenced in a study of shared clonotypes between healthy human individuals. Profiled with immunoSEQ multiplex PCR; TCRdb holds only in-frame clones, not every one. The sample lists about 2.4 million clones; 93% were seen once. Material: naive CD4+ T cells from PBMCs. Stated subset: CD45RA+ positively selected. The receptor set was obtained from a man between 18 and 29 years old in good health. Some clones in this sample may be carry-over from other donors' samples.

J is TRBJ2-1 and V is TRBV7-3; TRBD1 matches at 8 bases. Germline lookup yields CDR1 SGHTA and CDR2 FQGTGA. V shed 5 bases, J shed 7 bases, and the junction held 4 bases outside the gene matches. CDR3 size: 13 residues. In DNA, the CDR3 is TGTGCCAGCAGCAAACAGGGGGAGAATGAGCAGTTCTTC. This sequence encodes CASSKQGENEQFF.

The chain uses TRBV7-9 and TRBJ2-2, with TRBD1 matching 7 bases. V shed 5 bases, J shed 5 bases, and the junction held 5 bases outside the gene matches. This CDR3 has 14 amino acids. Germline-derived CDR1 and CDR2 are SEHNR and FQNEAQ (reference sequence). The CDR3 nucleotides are TGTGCCAGCAGCCCGGACAGGAATACCGGGGAGCTGTTTTTT. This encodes CASSPDRNTGELFF.

DNA for the CDR3: TGTGCCAGCAGTGGGGGGACAGGATTGGTCGGAAACACCATATATTTT. As protein: CASSGGTGLVGNTIYF. The chain links TRBV6-1 to TRBJ1-3; TRBD1 matches 8 bases. The CDR3 length is 16 residues. Trimming removed 4 bases from V and 4 bases from J; junction bases left unmatched: 9. Germline lookup yields CDR1 MNHNS and CDR2 SASEGT.

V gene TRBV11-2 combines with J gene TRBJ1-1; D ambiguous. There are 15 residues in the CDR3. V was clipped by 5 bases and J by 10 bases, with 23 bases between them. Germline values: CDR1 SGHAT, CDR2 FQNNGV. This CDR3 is CASSSPKTVTLRAFF. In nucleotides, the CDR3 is TGTGCCAGCAGCAGCCCTAAAACAGTGACTCTAAGAGCTTTCTTT.

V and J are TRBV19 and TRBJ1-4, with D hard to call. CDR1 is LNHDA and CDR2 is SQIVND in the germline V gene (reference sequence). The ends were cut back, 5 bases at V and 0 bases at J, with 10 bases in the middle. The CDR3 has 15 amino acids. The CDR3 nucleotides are TGTGCCAGTAGTCCTTGGGAGGCAACTAATGAAAAACTGTTTTTT. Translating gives CASSPWEATNEKLFF.

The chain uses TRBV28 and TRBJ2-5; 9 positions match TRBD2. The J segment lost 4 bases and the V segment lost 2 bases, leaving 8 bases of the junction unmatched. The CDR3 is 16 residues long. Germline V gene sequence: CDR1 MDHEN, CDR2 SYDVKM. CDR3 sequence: CASSLRAGGTAETQYF. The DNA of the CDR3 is TGTGCCAGCAGTTTACGAGCGGGAGGTACCGCAGAGACCCAGTACTTC.

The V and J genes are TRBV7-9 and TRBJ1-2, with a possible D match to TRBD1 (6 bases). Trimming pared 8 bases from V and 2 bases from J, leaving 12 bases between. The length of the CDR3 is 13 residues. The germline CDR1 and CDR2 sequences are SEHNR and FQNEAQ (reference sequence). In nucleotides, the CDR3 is TGTGCCAGCCGATTACAGGGAAACTATGGCTACACCTTC. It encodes CASRLQGNYGYTF.

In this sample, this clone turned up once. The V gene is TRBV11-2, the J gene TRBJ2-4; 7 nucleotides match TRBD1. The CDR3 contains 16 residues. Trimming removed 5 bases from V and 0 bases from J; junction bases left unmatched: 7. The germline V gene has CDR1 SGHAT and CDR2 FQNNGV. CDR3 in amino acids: CASSHTGALAKNIQYF. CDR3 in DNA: TGTGCCAGCAGCCATACAGGGGCCCTAGCCAAAAACATTCAGTACTTC.

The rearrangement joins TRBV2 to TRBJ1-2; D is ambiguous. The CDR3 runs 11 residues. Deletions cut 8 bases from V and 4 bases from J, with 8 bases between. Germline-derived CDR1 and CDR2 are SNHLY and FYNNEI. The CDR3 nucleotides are TGTGCCAGCGGGAGGTCCTATGGCTACACCTTC. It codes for CASGRSYGYTF.

DNA for the CDR3: TGTGCCAGCAGAACCCCCGGGACAGCCGGAAGGAAGGCTGAAGCTTTCTTT. Translation: CASRTPGTAGRKAEAFF. The chain uses TRBV28 and TRBJ1-1, with TRBD1 matching 7 bases. The CDR3 contains 17 residues. The germline V gene has CDR1 MDHEN and CDR2 SYDVKM. The junction had 19 bases not matched to a gene; V was cut back by 6 bases and J by 6 bases.

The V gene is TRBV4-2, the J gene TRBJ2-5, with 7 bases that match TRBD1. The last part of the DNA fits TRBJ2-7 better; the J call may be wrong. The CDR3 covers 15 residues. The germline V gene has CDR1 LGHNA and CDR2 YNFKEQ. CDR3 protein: CASSRPPGQPYEQYF. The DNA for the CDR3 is TGTGCCAGCAGCCGACCACCGGGACAGCCTTACGAGCAGTACTTC.

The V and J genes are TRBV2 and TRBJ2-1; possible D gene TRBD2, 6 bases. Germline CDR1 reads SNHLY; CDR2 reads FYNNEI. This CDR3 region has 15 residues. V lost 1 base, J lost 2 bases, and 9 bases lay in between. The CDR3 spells CASSEVSGTYNEQFF. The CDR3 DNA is TGTGCCAGCAGTGAAGTTAGCGGTACCTACAATGAGCAGTTCTTC.

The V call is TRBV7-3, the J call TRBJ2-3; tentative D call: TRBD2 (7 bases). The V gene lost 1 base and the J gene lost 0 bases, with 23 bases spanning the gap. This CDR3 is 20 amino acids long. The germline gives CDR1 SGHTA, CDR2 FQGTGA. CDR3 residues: CASSLRGGPLAHSSTDTQYF. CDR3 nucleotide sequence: TGTGCCAGCAGCTTAAGGGGGGGCCCCCTAGCCCATTCTAGCACAGATACGCAGTATTTT.

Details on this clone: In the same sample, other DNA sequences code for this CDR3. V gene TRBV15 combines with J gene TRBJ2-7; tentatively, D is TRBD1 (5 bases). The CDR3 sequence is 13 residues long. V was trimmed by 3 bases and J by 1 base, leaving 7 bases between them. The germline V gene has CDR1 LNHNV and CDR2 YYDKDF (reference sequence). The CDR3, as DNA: TGTGCCACCAGCAGTCAGGGTTCCTACGAGCAGTACTTC. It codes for CATSSQGSYEQYF.

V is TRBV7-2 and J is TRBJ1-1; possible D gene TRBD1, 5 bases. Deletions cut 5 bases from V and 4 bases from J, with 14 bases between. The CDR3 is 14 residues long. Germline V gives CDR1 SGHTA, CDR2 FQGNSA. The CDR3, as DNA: TGTGCCAGCAGCGCCCAGCCGGGACCCACTGAAGCTTTCTTT. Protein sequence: CASSAQPGPTEAFF.

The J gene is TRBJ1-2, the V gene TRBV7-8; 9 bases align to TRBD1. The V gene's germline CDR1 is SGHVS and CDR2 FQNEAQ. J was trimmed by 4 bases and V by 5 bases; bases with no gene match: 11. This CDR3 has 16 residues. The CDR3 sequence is CASSPFSRGQGYGYTF. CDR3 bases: TGTGCCAGCAGCCCCTTTTCCCGGGGACAGGGCTATGGCTACACCTTC.

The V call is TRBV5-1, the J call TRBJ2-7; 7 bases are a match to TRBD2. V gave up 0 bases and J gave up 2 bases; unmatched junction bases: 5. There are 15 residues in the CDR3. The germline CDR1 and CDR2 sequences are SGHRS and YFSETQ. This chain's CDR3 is CASSLVVSGPYEQYF. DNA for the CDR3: TGCGCCAGCAGCTTGGTGGTTAGCGGGCCCTACGAGCAGTACTTC.

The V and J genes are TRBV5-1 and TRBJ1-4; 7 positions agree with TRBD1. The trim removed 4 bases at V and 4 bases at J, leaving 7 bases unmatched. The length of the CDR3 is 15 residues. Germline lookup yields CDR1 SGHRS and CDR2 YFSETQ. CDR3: CASSQTTGSNEKLFF. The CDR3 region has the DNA TGCGCCAGCAGCCAAACGACAGGGAGTAATGAAAAACTGTTTTTT.

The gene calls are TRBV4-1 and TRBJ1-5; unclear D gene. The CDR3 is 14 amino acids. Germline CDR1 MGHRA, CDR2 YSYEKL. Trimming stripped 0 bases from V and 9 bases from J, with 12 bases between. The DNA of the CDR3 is TGCGCCAGCAGCCAAGAAGGGAATTCCTTGCCCCAGCATTTT. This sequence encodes CASSQEGNSLPQHF.

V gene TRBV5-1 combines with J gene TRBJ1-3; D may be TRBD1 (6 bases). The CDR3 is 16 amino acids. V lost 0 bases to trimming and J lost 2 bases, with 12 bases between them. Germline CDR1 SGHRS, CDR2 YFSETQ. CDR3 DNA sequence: TGCGCCAGCAGCTTGGACAGGGTCGTAACTGGAAACACCATATATTTT. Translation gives CASSLDRVVTGNTIYF. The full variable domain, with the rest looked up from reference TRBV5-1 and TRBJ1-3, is KAGVTQTPRYLIKTRGQQVTLSCSPISGHRSVSWYQQTPGQGLQFLFEYFSETQRNKGNFPGRFSGRQFSNSRSEMNVSTLELGDSALYLCASSLDRVVTGNTIYFGEGSWLTVV.

This CDR3 reads CASSLSGRVDYETQYF. The CDR3 DNA reads TGTGCCAGCAGCTTAAGCGGGAGGGTTGATTACGAGACCCAGTACTTC. V usage is TRBV7-2 and J usage is TRBJ2-5, with TRBD2 matching over 10 bases. Per the germline V gene, CDR1 is SGHTA and CDR2 is FQGNSA. This CDR3 has 16 residues. J gave up 5 bases and V 2 bases, and 8 bases lay outside the gene matches.

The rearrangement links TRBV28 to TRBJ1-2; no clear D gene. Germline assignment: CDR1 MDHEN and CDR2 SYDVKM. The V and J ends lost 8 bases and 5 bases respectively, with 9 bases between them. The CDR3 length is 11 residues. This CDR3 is CASGVGYGYTF. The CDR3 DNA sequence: TGTGCCAGCGGAGTAGGGTATGGCTACACCTTC.

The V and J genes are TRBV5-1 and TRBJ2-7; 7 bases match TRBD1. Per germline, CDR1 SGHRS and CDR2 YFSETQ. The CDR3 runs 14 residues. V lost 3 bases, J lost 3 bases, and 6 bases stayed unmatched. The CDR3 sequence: CASSWGTADYEQYF. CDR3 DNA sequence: TGCGCCAGCAGCTGGGGGACAGCAGACTACGAGCAGTACTTC.

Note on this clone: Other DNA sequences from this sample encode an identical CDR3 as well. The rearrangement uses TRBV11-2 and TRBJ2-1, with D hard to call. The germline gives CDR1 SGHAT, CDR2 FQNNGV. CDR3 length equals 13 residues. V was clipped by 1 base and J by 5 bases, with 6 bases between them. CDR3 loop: CASSLGRNNEQFF. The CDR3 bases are TGTGCCAGCAGCTTAGGCAGGAACAATGAGCAGTTCTTC.

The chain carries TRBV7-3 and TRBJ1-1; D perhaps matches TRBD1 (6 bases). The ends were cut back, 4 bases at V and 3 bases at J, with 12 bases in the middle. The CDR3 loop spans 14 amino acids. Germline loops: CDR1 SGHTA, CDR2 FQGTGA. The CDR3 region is CASSSTGWDTEAFF. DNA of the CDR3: TGTGCCAGCAGCTCAACAGGGTGGGACACTGAAGCTTTCTTT.

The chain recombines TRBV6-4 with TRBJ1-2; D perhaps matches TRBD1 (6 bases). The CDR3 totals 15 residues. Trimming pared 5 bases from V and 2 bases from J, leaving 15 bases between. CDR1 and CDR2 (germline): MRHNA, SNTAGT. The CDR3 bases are TGTGCCAGCAGTTACTATAGACAGGACAACTATGGCTACACCTTC. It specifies CASSYYRQDNYGYTF.

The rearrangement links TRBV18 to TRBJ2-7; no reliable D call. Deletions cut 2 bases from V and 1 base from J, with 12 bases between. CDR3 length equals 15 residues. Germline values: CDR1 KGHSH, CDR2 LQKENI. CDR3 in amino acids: CASSPSVNPSYEQYF. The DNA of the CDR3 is TGTGCCAGCTCACCAAGTGTCAACCCGTCCTACGAGCAGTACTTC.

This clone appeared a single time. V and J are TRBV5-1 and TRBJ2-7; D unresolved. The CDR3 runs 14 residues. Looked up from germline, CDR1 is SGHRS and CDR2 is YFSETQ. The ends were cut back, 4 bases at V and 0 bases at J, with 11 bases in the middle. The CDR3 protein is CASSPTDFSYEQYF. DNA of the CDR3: TGCGCCAGCAGCCCAACAGATTTCTCCTACGAGCAGTACTTC.